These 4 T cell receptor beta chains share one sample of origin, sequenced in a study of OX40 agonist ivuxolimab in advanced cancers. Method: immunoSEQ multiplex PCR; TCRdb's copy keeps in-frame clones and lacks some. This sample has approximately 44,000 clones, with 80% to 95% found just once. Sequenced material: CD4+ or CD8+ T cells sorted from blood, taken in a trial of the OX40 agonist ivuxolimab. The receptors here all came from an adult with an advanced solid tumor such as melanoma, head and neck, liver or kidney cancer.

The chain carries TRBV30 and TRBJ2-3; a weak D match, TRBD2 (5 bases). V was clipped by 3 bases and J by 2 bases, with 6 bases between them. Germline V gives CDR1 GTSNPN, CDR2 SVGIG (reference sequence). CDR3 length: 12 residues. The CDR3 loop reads CAWSGITDTQYF. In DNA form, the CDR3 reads TGTGCCTGGAGCGGGATCACAGATACGCAGTATTTT.

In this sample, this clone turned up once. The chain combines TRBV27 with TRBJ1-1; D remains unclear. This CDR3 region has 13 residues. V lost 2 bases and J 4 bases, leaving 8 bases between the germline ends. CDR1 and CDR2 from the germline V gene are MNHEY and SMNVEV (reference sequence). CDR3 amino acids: CASSLLGGTEAFF. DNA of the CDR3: TGTGCCAGCAGTTTACTGGGTGGCACTGAAGCTTTCTTT.

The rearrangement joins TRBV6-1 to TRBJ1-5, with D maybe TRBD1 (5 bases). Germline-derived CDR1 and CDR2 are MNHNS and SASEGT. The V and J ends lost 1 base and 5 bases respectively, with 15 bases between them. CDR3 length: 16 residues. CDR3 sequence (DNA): TGTGCCAGCAGTGAAGGGCCCGGGGCCCGGGATCAGCCCCAGCATTTT. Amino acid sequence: CASSEGPGARDQPQHF.

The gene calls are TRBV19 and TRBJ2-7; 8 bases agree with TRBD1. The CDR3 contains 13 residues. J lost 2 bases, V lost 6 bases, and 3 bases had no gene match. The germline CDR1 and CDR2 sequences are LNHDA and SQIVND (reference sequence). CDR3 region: CASSSTGAYEQYF. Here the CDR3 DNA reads TGTGCCAGTAGCTCGACAGGGGCCTACGAGCAGTACTTC.